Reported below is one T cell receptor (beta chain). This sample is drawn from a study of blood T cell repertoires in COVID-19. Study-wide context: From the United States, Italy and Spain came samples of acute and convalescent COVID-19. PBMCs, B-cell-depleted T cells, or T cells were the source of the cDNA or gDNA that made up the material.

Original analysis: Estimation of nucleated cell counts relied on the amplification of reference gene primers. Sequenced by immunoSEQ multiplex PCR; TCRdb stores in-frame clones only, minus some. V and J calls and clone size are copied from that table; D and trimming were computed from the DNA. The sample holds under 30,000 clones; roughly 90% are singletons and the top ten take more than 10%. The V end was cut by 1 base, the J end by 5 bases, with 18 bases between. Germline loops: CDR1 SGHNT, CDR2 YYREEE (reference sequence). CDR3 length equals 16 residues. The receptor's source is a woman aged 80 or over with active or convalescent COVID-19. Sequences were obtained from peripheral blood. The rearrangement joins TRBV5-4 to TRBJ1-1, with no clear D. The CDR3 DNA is TGTGCCAGCAGCTTGCAACTCGGGGTCGTCGGGACTGAAGCTTTCTTT. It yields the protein CASSLQLGVVGTEAFF.